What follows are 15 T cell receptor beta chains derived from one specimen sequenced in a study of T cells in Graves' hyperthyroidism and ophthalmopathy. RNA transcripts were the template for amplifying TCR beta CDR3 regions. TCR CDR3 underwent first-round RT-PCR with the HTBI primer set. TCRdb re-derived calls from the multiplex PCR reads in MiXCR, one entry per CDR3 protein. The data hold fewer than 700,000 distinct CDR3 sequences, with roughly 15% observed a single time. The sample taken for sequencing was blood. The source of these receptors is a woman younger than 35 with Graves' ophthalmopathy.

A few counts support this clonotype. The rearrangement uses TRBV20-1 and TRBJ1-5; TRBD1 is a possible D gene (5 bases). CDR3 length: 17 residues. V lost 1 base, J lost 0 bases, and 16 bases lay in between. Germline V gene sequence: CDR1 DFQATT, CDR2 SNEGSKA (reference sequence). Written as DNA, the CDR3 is TGCAGTGCTAGAGCCTCGGGGGGGAGGTTTAGCAATCAGCCCCAGCATTTT. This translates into CSARASGGRFSNQPQHF.

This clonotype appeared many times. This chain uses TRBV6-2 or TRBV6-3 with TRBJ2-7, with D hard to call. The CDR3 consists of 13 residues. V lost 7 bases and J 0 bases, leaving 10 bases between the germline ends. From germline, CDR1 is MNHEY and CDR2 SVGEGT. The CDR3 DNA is TGTGCCAGCAATAATCGGTTCTCCTACGAGCAGTACTTC. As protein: CASNNRFSYEQYF.

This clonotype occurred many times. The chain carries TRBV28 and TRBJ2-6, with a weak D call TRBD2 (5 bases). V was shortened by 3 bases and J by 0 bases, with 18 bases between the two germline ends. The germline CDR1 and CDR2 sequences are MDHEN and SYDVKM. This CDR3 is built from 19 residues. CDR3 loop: CASSFHDITRDSGANVLTF. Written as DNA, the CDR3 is TGTGCCAGCAGTTTCCACGACATTACGAGGGACTCTGGGGCCAACGTCCTGACTTTC. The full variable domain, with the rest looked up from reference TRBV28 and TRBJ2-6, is DVKVTQSSRYLVKRTGEKVFLECVQDMDHENMFWYRQDPGLGLRLIYFSYDVKMKEKGDIPEGYSVSREKKERFSLILESASTNQTSMYLCASSFHDITRDSGANVLTFGAGSRLTVL.

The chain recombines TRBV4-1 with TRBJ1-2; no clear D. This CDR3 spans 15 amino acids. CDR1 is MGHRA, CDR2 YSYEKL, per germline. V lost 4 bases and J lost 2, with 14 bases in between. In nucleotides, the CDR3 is TGCGCCAGCAGCCGGCGCCAAGATTCAAACTATGGCTACACCTTC. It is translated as CASSRRQDSNYGYTF.

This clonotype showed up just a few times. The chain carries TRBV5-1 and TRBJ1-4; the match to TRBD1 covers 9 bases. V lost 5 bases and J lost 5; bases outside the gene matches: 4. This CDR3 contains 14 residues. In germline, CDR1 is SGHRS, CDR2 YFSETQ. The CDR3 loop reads CASRGQGINEKLFF. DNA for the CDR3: TGCGCCAGCAGGGGACAGGGCATAAATGAAAAACTGTTTTTT.

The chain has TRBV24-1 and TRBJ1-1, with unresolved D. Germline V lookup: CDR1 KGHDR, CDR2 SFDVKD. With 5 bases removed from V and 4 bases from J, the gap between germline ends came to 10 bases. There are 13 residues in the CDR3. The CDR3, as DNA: TGTGCCACCAGTGGGACGAGTAGCACTGAAGCTTTCTTT. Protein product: CATSGTSSTEAFF.

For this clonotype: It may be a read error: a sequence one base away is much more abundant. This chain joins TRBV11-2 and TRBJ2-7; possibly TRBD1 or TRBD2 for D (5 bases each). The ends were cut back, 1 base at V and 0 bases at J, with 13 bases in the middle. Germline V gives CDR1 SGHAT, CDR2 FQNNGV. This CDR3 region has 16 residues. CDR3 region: CASSLAGQEISYEQYF. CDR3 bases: TGTGCCAGCAGCTTAGCGGGGCAGGAGATCTCCTACGAGCAGTACTTC.

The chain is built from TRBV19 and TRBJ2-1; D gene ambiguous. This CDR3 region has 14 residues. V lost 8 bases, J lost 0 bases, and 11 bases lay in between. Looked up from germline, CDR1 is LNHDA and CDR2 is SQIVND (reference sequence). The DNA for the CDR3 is TGTGCCAGTTCACTCCTCAGCTCCTACAATGAGCAGTTCTTC. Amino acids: CASSLLSSYNEQFF.

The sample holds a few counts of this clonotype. The CDR3: CASSEGVNQPQHF. In nucleotides, the CDR3 is TGTGCCAGCAGTGAAGGAGTCAATCAGCCCCAGCATTTT. This sequence joins TRBV6-1 and TRBJ1-5, with D unclear. CDR1 and CDR2 from the germline V gene are MNHNS and SASEGT. The CDR3 length is 13 residues. V shed 1 base and J shed 3 bases, with 4 bases lying between them.

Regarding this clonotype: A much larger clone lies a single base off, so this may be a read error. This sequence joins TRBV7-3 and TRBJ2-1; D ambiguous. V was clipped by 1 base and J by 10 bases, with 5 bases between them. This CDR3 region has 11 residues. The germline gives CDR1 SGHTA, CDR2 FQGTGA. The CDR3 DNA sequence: TGTGCCAGCAGCTTAAGGCGGGAGCAGTTCTTC. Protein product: CASSLRREQFF.

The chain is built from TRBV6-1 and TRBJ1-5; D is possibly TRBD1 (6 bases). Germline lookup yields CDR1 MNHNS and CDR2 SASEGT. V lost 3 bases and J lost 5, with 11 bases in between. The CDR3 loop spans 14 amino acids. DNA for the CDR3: TGTGCCAGCAGTGACAACAGGGATCATCAGCCCCAGCATTTT. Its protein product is CASSDNRDHQPQHF.

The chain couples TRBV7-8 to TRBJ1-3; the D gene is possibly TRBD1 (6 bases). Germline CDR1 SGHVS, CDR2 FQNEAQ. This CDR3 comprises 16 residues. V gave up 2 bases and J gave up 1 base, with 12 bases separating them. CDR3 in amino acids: CASSLSNTGSGNTIYF. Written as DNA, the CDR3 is TGTGCCAGCAGCTTATCAAACACAGGGTCTGGAAACACCATATATTTT.

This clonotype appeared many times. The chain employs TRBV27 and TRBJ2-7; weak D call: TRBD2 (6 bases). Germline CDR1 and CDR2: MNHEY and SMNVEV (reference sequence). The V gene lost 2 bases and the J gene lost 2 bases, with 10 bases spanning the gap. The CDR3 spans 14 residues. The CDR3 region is CASSLRGFAYEQYF. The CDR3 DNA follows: TGTGCCAGCAGTTTACGGGGGTTCGCCTACGAGCAGTACTTC.

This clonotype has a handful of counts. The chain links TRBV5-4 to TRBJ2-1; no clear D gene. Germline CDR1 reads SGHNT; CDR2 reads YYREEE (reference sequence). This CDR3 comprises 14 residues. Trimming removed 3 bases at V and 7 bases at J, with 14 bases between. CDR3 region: CASSSLSRLNEQFF. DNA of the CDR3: TGTGCCAGCAGCTCTCTCAGTCGATTAAATGAGCAGTTCTTC.

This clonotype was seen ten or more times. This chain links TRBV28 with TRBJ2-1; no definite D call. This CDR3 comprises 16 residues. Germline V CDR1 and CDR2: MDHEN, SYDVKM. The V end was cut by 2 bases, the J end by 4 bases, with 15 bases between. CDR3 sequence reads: CASSLRVWFLYNEQFF. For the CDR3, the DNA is TGTGCCAGCAGTTTAAGAGTCTGGTTCTTGTACAATGAGCAGTTCTTC.